This T cell receptor (beta chain) was sequenced during a study of blood T cell repertoires in COVID-19. About the study: From T cells, B-cell-depleted T cells, or PBMCs came the material, which was cDNA or gDNA.

V shed 4 bases, J shed 3 bases, and the junction held 4 bases outside the gene matches. Germline lookup yields CDR1 SGHRS and CDR2 YFSETQ. This CDR3 is 14 amino acids long. Sequencing used immunoSEQ multiplex PCR; TCRdb keeps in-frame clones, though not all of them. The repertoire holds roughly 200,000 clones, with almost 90% as singletons. The chain carries TRBV5-1 and TRBJ1-1, with 9 positions matching TRBD1. This receptor was identified in a man aged 18 to 30 with active or convalescent COVID-19. Specimen: peripheral blood. As DNA, the CDR3 is TGCGCCAGCAGCGTGACAGGGGGTCACACTGAAGCTTTCTTT. Protein product: CASSVTGGHTEAFF.